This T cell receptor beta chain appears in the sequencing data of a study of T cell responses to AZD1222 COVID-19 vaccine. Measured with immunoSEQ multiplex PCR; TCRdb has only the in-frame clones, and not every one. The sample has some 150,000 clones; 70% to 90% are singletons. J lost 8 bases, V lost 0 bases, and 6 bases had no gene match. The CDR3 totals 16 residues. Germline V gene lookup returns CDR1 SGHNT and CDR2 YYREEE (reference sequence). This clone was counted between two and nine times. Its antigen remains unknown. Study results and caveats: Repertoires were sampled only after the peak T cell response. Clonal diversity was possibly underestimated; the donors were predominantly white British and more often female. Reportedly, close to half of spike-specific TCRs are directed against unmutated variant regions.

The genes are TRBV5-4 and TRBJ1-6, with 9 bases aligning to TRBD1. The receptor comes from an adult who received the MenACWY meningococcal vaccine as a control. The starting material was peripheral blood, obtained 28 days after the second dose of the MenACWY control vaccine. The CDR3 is CASSLGTGVVDSPLHF. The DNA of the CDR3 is TGTGCCAGCAGCTTGGGGACAGGGGTTGTTGATTCACCCCTCCACTTT.